This T cell receptor (beta chain) derives from a study of cytomegalovirus exposure and HLA in healthy donors. Study-level results: Further analysis, carried out later, found HLA-associated TCR beta chains more clonally expanded than equally common other chains. TCR beta sequences numbering 16,951 were associated with HLA alleles at 0.05 false discovery rate in a later analysis. A missense variant in DCLRE1C was later tied to TCR beta V- and J-gene trimming.

Trimming stripped 4 bases from V and 3 bases from J, with 10 bases between. The germline gives CDR1 SGHRS, CDR2 YFSETQ. This CDR3 comprises 13 residues. PCR amplification relied on 60 Vbeta primers (plus 13 Jbeta primers). As handled by the study authors: Per a later analysis, the number of unique TCR beta chains was about 80 million, of which some 10 million were shared. Here immunoSEQ multiplex PCR was the method, and the copy in TCRdb shows in-frame clones only, minus some. Clone size and the V and J calls come from that table; the DNA yielded D and trimming. The sample shows tens of thousands of clones, roughly three quarters of them seen only once. Notes on this clone: Its antigen is still unknown.

The chain carries TRBV5-1 and TRBJ2-5; weak D call: TRBD2 (6 bases). The TCR was taken from a woman aged 40 to 50 in good health and CMV-seropositive. Sequenced material: PBMCs. CDR3 residues: CASSRQREETQYF. CDR3 coding DNA: TGCGCCAGCAGCCGCCAGCGGGAAGAGACCCAGTACTTC.